Here is one TCR beta chain with its context. This sample was taken from a study of T cells expressing NK-cell markers. Study information: HCMV seropositivity marked seven of the eight sequenced donors; one was seronegative.

Germline CDR1 reads MDHEN; CDR2 reads SYDVKM. The CDR3 length is 15 residues. For each CDR3 protein, TCRdb gives one entry from its re-call of the 5' RACE reads, without DNA. Found here are 250,000 to 300,000 distinct CDR3 sequences; the top ten clones hold about 4.2%. The specimen was blood T cells: a sorted CD56 or NKG2C T cell subset, CD4+ or CD8+ T cells, or bulk PBMC T cells (not recorded which). J is TRBJ2-3 and V is TRBV28; TCRdb gives TRBD2 as the D gene, but with no DNA this cannot be confirmed. This sequence originates from a woman aged 18 to 75 in good health. The CDR3 protein is CASTRPSGGTDTQYF.